The T cell receptor (beta chain) described here comes from a study of lymphopenia after photon versus proton radiotherapy. Overall study findings and caveats: Under photons, naive T cells and diversity fell while effector/memory populations rose. In patients who died, overall survival fell as post-nadir TCR diversity dropped more. After lymphocyte nadir, photon-treated repertoires showed oligoclonal expansion, especially CD8+ Temra.

The V end lost 2 bases, the J end lost 1 base, and 5 bases lay between the germline ends. The germline CDR1 and CDR2 sequences are SGHAT and FQNNGV. The CDR3 runs to 13 residues. This clone has just one count. Its antigen remains unknown. Clones were read by immunoSEQ multiplex PCR, and TCRdb kept only the in-frame ones, dropping some. The table has around 26,000 clones, under 95% seen once. Specimen: peripheral blood, collected from a patient treated with photon-based radiotherapy. The clonotype originates from a woman in her fifties or sixties with cholangiocarcinoma. The genes are TRBV11-2 and TRBJ1-1; D unclear. The CDR3 nucleotides are TGTGCCAGCAGCTTAAACAGGAACACTGAAGCTTTCTTT. Its translation: CASSLNRNTEAFF.